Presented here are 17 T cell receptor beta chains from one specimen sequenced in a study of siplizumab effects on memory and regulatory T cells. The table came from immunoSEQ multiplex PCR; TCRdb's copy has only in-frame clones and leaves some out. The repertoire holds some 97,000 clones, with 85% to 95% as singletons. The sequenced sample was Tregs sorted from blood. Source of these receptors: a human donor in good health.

The CDR3 sequence: CASSPPGQGINEQFF. CDR3 in DNA: TGTGCCAGCAGCCCCCCGGGACAGGGGATAAATGAGCAGTTCTTC. The V call is TRBV7-9, the J call TRBJ2-1; TRBD1 aligns across 10 bases. V lost 5 bases to trimming and J lost 7 bases; unmatched junction nucleotides: 8. The germline V gene has CDR1 SEHNR and CDR2 FQNEAQ (reference sequence). The CDR3 contains 15 residues.

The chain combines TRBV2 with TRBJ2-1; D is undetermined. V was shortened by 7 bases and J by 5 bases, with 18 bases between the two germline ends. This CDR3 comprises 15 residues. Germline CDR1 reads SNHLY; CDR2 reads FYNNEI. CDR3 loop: CASTVHALSNNEQFF. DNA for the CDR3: TGTGCCAGCACGGTACATGCACTTTCCAACAATGAGCAGTTCTTC. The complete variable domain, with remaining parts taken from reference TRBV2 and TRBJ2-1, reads EPEVTQTPSHQVTQMGQEVILRCVPISNHLYFYWYRQILGQKVEFLVSFYNNEISEKSEIFDDQFSVERPDGSNFTLKIRSTKLEDSAMYFCASTVHALSNNEQFFGPGTRLTVL.

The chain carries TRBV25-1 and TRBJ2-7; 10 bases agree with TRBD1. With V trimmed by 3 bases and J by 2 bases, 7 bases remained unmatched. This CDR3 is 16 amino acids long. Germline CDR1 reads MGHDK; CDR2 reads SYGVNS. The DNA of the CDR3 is TGTGCCAGCAGTGACCCCGGGGACAGGGGACCCTACGAGCAGTACTTC. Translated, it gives CASSDPGDRGPYEQYF.

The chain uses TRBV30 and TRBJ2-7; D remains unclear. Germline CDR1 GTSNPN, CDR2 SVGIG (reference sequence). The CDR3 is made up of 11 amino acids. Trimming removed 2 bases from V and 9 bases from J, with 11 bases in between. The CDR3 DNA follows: TGTGCCTGGAGTAGTTTAACCGCGCAGTACTTC. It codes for CAWSSLTAQYF.

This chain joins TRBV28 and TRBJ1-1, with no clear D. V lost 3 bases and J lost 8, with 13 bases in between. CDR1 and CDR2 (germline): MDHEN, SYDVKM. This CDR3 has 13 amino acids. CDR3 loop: CASSLSTTREAFF. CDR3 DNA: TGTGCCAGCAGTTTGTCGACTACTAGGGAAGCTTTCTTT.

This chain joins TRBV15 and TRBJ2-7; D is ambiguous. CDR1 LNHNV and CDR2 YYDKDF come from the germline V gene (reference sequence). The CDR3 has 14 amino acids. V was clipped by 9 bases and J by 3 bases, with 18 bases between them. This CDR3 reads CATSMGSWGYEQYF. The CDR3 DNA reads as TGTGCCACGTCGATGGGAAGTTGGGGCTACGAGCAGTACTTC.

The CDR3 DNA reads TGTGCCTGGACATCGGTCCAGAACAGCGAGCAGTACTTC. It yields the protein CAWTSVQNSEQYF. The J gene is TRBJ2-7, the V gene TRBV30; D unresolved. Looked up from germline, CDR1 is GTSNPN and CDR2 is SVGIG (reference sequence). The CDR3 is made up of 13 amino acids. Trimming took off 4 bases at V and 6 bases at J, with 16 bases between the two ends.

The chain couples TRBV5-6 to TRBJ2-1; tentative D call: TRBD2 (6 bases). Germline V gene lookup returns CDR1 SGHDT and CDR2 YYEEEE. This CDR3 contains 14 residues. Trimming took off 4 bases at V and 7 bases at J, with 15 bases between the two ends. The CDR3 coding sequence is TGTGCCAGCAGCCTCACTAGCTCGGGGAATGAGCAGTTCTTC. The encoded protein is CASSLTSSGNEQFF.

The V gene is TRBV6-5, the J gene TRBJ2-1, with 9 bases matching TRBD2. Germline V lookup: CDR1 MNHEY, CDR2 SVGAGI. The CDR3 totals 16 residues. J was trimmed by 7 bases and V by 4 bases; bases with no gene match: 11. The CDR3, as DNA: TGTGCCAGCAGTTGGGGCGGCGGGAGGGCCGAGAATGAGCAGTTCTTC. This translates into CASSWGGGRAENEQFF.

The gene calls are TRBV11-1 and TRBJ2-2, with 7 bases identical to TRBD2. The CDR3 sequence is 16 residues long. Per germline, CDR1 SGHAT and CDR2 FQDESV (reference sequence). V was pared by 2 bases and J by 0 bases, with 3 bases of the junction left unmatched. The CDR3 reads CASSLFAGANTGELFF. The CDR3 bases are TGTGCCAGCAGCTTATTCGCGGGAGCGAACACCGGGGAGCTGTTTTTT.

In DNA, the CDR3 is TGCGCCAGCACCGTTGGCGGTAGCGGCCCCCAAGAGACCCAGTACTTC. It translates to CASTVGGSGPQETQYF. The J gene is TRBJ2-5, the V gene TRBV5-1; D is perhaps TRBD2 (6 bases). The length of the CDR3 is 16 residues. Deletions cut 6 bases from V and 1 base from J, with 19 bases between. Germline CDR1 is SGHRS and CDR2 is YFSETQ.

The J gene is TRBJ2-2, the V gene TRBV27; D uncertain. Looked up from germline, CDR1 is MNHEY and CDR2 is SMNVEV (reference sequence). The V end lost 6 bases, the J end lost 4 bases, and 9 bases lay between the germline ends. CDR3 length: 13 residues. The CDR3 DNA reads TGTGCCAGCAGAGAGTCAGGCACCGGGGAGCTGTTTTTT. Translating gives CASRESGTGELFF.

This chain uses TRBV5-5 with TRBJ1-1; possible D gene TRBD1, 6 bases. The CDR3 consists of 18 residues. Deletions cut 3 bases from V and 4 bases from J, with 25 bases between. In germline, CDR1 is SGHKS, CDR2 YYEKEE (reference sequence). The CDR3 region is CASSYSIGQTLSRTEAFF. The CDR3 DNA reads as TGTGCCAGCAGCTACTCAATCGGACAGACCTTGTCCCGCACTGAAGCTTTCTTT.

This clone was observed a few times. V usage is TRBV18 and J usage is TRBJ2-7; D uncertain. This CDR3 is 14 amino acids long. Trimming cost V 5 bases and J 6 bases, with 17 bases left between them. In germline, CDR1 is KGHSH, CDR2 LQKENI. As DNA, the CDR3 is TGTGCCAGCTCATTGACCCCCCGGCTTGTCGAGCAGTACTTC. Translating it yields CASSLTPRLVEQYF. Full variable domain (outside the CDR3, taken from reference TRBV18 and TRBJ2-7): NAGVMQNPRHLVRRRGQEARLRCSPMKGHSHVYWYRQLPEEGLKFMVYLQKENIIDESGMPKERFSAEFPKEGPSILRIQQVVRGDSAAYFCASSLTPRLVEQYFGPGTRLTVT.

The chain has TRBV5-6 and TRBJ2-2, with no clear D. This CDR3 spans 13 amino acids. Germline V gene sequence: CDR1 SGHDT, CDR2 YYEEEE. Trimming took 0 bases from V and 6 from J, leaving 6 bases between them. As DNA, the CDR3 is TGTGCCAGCAGCTTGGTTCCAGCCGGGGAGCTGTTTTTT. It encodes CASSLVPAGELFF.

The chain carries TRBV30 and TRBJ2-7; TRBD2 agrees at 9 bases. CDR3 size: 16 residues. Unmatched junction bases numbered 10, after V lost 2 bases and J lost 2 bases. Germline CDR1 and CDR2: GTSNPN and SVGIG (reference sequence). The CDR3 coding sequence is TGTGCCTGGAGTTTAAGGGGTAGCGGGAGACCCTACGAGCAGTACTTC. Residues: CAWSLRGSGRPYEQYF.

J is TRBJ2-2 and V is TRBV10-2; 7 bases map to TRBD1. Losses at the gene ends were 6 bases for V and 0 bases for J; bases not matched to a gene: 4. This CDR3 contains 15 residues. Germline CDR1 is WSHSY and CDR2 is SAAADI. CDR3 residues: CASRYGTANTGELFF. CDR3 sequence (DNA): TGCGCCAGCAGATACGGGACAGCGAACACCGGGGAGCTGTTTTTT.